A single TCR beta chain is shown here with its context. Its antigen has not been determined. One base away there is no much larger clone; base qualities are not given. TCRbeta CDR3 regions were amplified from genomic DNA by means of the immunoSEQ Assay, a bias-controlled multiplex PCR. As for the original processing: Nucleated cell counts per sample were estimated from amplification of reference gene primers within the assay. Sequence reads were collapsed and filtered to measure the absolute abundance of every unique TCRbeta CDR3 rearrangement. For each sample, productive Simpson clonality was calculated by taking the square root of Simpson's diversity index across productive rearrangements. The immuneACCESS repertoire file appears here via TCRdb, limited to in-frame rearrangements. These files lack a portion of the clones; in checked studies, under half of the deficit traces to unresolved V genes, and the cause of the others is not known. V and J calls and clone size are given by that table; D and trimming were obtained from the DNA. The sample records approximately 100,000 clones, 80% to 90% of which are singletons. Approximately 10% of the sample goes to the ten largest clones.

The collaborating institutions used their own protocols to collect whole blood in K2EDTA tubes. Collaborator samples were shipped for TCRbeta analysis as frozen whole blood, isolated PBMCs, or DNA extracted from either sample type. The data belong to a study of blood T cell repertoires in COVID-19 (dated by TCRdb to the early 2020s). Some background on the complete study: Samples from collaborators originated in the United States, Italy and Spain and spanned both the acute and convalescent phases of COVID-19. The material from the prospective study consisted of cDNA or gDNA derived from T cells, B-cell-depleted T cells, or PBMCs. Deeply sampled blood TCRbeta repertoires from subjects exposed to, actively infected with, or recovered from COVID-19 were included in the dataset. A freely available public database, intended as a resource for researchers studying the immune response to SARS-CoV-2, is where the repertoires were released. The samples were drawn from two sources: the first 160 participants of the ongoing ImmuneRACE study, and some 1,300 subjects contributed by 6 global collaborators. The sample metadata nearly always contained a de-identified subject ID, COVID-19 status, age in years and sex. HLA class I and class II types, where available, came from metadata supplied by the sample provider rather than from assay-based typing. What the work shows at the level of the full study, not this receptor alone: How much clinical and demographic metadata was included differed by source and by participant, and the metadata was provided uncurated.

Sequenced material: peripheral blood. This receptor was identified in a woman in her 30s with acute or convalescent COVID-19.

This receptor carries the CDR3 CASVPGTGGTQPQHF. The sequenced DNA is TGTGCCAGCGTACCCGGGACAGGGGGTACCCAGCCCCAGCATTTT. The chain was built from TRBV28 and TRBJ1-5; TRBD1 agrees with 11 junctional bases. The CDR3 runs 15 amino acids, cysteine and phenylalanine included. The entry retains the CDR3 DNA only, 45 bases that are in frame from base 1. CDR1 and CDR2 are drawn from the germline V gene: MDHEN, SYDVKM. Trimming removed 8 bases from V and 7 bases from J; the gene matches leave 10 bases unexplained. Here the CDR3 is joined to the reference TRBV28 and TRBJ1-5 genes, and the full variable domain is: DVKVTQSSRYLVKRTGEKVFLECVQDMDHENMFWYRQDPGLGLRLIYFSYDVKMKEKGDIPEGYSVSREKKERFSLILESASTNQTSMYLCASVPGTGGTQPQHFGDGTRLSIL.